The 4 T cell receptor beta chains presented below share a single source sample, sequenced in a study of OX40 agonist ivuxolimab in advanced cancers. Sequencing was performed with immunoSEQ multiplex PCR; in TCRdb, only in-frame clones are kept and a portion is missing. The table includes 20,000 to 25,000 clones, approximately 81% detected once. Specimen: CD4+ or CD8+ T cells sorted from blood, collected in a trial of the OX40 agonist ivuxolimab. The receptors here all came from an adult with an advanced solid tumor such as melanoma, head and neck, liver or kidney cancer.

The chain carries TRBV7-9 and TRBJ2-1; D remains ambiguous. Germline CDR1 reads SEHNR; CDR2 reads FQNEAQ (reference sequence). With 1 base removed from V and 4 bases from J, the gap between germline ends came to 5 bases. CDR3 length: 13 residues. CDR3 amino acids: CASSLGFYNEQFF. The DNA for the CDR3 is TGTGCCAGCAGCTTAGGGTTTTACAATGAGCAGTTCTTC.

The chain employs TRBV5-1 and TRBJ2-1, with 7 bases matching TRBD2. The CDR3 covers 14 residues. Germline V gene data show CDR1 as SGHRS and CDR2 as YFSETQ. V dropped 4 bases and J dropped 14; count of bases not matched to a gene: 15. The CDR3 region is CASSPGLMNNVKFF. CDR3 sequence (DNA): TGCGCCAGCAGCCCGGGACTAATGAACAATGTCAAGTTCTTC.

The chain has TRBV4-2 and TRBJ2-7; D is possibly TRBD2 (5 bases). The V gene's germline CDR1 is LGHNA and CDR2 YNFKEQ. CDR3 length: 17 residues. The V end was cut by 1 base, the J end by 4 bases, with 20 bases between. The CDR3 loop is CASSQVSPLVDGYEQYF. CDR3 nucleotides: TGTGCCAGCAGCCAAGTCTCGCCACTAGTGGATGGGTACGAGCAGTACTTC.

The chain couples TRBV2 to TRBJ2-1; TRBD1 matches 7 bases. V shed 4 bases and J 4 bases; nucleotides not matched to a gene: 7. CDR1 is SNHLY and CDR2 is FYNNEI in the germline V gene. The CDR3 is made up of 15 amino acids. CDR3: CASSVGQVAYNEQFF. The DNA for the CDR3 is TGTGCCAGCAGTGTTGGACAGGTAGCATACAATGAGCAGTTCTTC.